This passage covers 22 T cell receptor beta chains from one sample sequenced in a study of T-cell reconstitution after alpha-beta-depleted transplantation in children. Preparing the TCRbeta library involved the use of unique molecular identifiers. TCRdb itself ran the PCR reads through MiXCR, one entry per CDR3 protein. This sample yields hundreds of thousands of distinct CDR3 sequences, of which roughly a tenth are seen a single time; roughly 27% belongs to the top ten. The sequences come from PBMCs, collected before TCRalphabeta/CD19-depleted stem cell transplant. All receptors come from a child under two years old with acute myeloid leukemia, due to receive a stem cell transplant.

The CDR3, as DNA: TGTGCCAGCAGCGTAAAATCCACCGGGGGGCCGGGCACAGATACGCAGTATTTT. This gives the protein CASSVKSTGGPGTDTQYF. The chain employs TRBV9 and TRBJ2-3, with a possible D match to TRBD2 (7 bases). The CDR3 is 18 amino acids. Per germline, CDR1 SGDLS and CDR2 YYNGEE. V lost 1 base to trimming and J lost 1 base, with 19 bases between them.

This clonotype was counted between two and nine times. The chain uses TRBV5-1 and TRBJ2-2, with D possibly being TRBD1 (6 bases). The CDR3 extends over 18 amino acids. CDR1 and CDR2 (germline): SGHRS, YFSETQ. The ends were cut back, 1 base at V and 2 bases at J, with 18 bases in the middle. The CDR3 here is CASSLKEDDRPNTGELFF. DNA of the CDR3: TGCGCCAGCAGCTTGAAAGAGGATGACAGGCCTAACACCGGGGAGCTGTTTTTT.

This clonotype was detected many times. The CDR3 protein is CASSQGHSNQPQHF. The CDR3, as DNA: TGTGCCAGCAGCCAAGGCCACAGCAATCAGCCCCAGCATTTT. The rearrangement joins TRBV3-1 to TRBJ1-5; D is unclear. Germline V gene data show CDR1 as LGHDT and CDR2 as YNNKEL (reference sequence). V was shortened by 1 base and J by 1 base, with 5 bases between the two germline ends. The CDR3 contains 14 residues.

The table lists this clonotype with many counts. V gene TRBV2 combines with J gene TRBJ2-2; D gene ambiguous. Trimming took 1 base from V and 4 from J, leaving 10 bases between them. CDR1 is SNHLY, CDR2 FYNNEI, per germline. CDR3 length equals 15 residues. This CDR3 is CASSEGNRGTGELFF. CDR3 nucleotide sequence: TGTGCCAGCAGTGAAGGGAATCGCGGCACCGGGGAGCTGTTTTTT.

In this sample, this clonotype turned up many times. This chain connects TRBV29-1 to TRBJ1-1; D unresolved. The CDR3 has 13 amino acids. Trimming left V 5 bases short and J 0 bases short, with 10 bases between. Germline V gives CDR1 SQVTM, CDR2 ANQGSEA. This chain's CDR3 is CSVNWGMNTEAFF. The CDR3 bases are TGCAGCGTTAACTGGGGTATGAACACTGAAGCTTTCTTT. The variable domain in full, with the rest retrieved from reference TRBV29-1 and TRBJ1-1, is SAVISQKPSRDICQRGTSLTIQCQVDSQVTMMFWYRQQPGQSLTLIATANQGSEATYESGFVIDKFPISRPNLTFSTLTVSNMSPEDSSIYLCSVNWGMNTEAFFGQGTRLTVV.

The sample holds many counts of this clonotype. The DNA of the CDR3 is TGTGCCAGCAGCTTAAAGCGAGAAAAGGAGCAGTTCTTC. Translation: CASSLKREKEQFF. The V call is TRBV11-3, the J call TRBJ2-1; D is uncertain. The germline gives CDR1 SGHNT, CDR2 YENEEA. The CDR3 loop spans 13 amino acids. The V gene lost 2 bases and the J gene lost 10 bases, with 12 bases spanning the gap.

Here the CDR3 reads CASSPRQRNTEAFF. CDR3 nucleotides: TGTGCCAGCAGTCCTAGACAGAGAAACACTGAAGCTTTCTTT. The chain uses TRBV27 and TRBJ1-1; a possible D gene is TRBD1 (5 bases). The CDR3 consists of 14 residues. The V gene lost 5 bases and the J gene lost 2 bases, with 12 bases spanning the gap. Germline V gene sequence: CDR1 MNHEY, CDR2 SMNVEV (reference sequence).

This clonotype appeared many times. J is TRBJ2-4 and V is TRBV2, with TRBD1 matching 7 bases. With V trimmed by 5 bases and J by 4 bases, 8 bases remained unmatched. This CDR3 is built from 15 residues. The germline gives CDR1 SNHLY, CDR2 FYNNEI. The CDR3 DNA reads as TGTGCCAGCAGTCGAACAGGGGCCGAGAAAAACATTCAGTACTTC. As protein: CASSRTGAEKNIQYF. The variable domain in full, with the rest retrieved from reference TRBV2 and TRBJ2-4, is EPEVTQTPSHQVTQMGQEVILRCVPISNHLYFYWYRQILGQKVEFLVSFYNNEISEKSEIFDDQFSVERPDGSNFTLKIRSTKLEDSAMYFCASSRTGAEKNIQYFGAGTRLSVL.

In its sample, this clonotype was seen many times. CDR3 coding DNA: TGTGCCACCAGTGATGGGCCCGGGGGGAACACTGAAGCTTTCTTT. Translated: CATSDGPGGNTEAFF. The chain couples TRBV24-1 to TRBJ1-1; D may be TRBD1 (5 bases). Germline lookup yields CDR1 KGHDR and CDR2 SFDVKD. The CDR3 consists of 15 residues. V was cut by 3 bases and J by 1 base, with 11 bases left in between.

V usage is TRBV19 and J usage is TRBJ2-7, with D uncertain. Germline V gene lookup returns CDR1 LNHDA and CDR2 SQIVND (reference sequence). The CDR3 covers 13 residues. V lost 4 bases and J lost 6, with 13 bases in between. The CDR3 protein is CASSNRLGFEQYF. CDR3 nucleotides: TGTGCCAGTAGTAACAGATTGGGCTTCGAGCAGTACTTC.

The V call is TRBV7-2, the J call TRBJ2-5; D call uncertain. The length of the CDR3 is 13 residues. V was trimmed by 5 bases and J by 1 base, leaving 8 bases between them. Germline V CDR1 and CDR2: SGHTA, FQGNSA. The CDR3 region is CASSPLAQETQYF. In DNA form, the CDR3 reads TGTGCCAGCAGCCCGTTAGCCCAAGAGACCCAGTACTTC. Full variable domain (outside the CDR3, taken from reference TRBV7-2 and TRBJ2-5): GAGVSQSPSNKVTEKGKDVELRCDPISGHTALYWYRQSLGQGLEFLIYFQGNSAPDKSGLPSDRFSAERTGGSVSTLTIQRTQQEDSAVYLCASSPLAQETQYFGPGTRLLVL.

This clonotype showed up many times. V gene TRBV9 combines with J gene TRBJ2-1; 8 positions match TRBD2. Trimming took 2 bases from V and 4 from J; bases not matched to a gene: 8. Germline-derived CDR1 and CDR2 are SGDLS and YYNGEE. The CDR3 length is 16 residues. CDR3 bases: TGTGCCAGCAGCGTCGGACTAGCTTTTTCGTACAATGAGCAGTTCTTC. Protein product: CASSVGLAFSYNEQFF.

This clonotype was seen just once. It may be a read error: a sequence one base away is much more abundant. The chain has TRBV28 and TRBJ2-1, with D perhaps matching TRBD2 (6 bases). Germline CDR1 reads MDHEN; CDR2 reads SYDVKM. This CDR3 has 14 amino acids. Here the CDR3 DNA reads TGTGGCAGCAGTTCCACCGGGGGCTACAATGAGCAGTTCTTC. This encodes CGSSSTGGYNEQFF.

This clonotype has a count of ten or more. The chain is built from TRBV5-4 and TRBJ2-1; the D gene is possibly TRBD2 (5 bases). This CDR3 spans 13 amino acids. V dropped 7 bases and J dropped 6 bases, with 14 bases sitting between them. CDR1 is SGHNT, CDR2 YYREEE, per germline (reference sequence). CDR3 DNA sequence: TGTGCCAGCGGGGTGACTACCCTCAATGAGCAGTTCTTC. It translates to CASGVTTLNEQFF.

This clonotype was counted at least ten times. The chain has TRBV6-5 and TRBJ2-5; TRBD1 matches at 7 bases. This CDR3 spans 15 amino acids. Germline lookup yields CDR1 MNHEY and CDR2 SVGAGI. J gave up 2 bases and V 1 base, and 4 bases lay outside the gene matches. The CDR3 DNA is TGTGCCAGCAGTTACTTGCCGGACAGGCAAGAGACCCAGTACTTC. Encoded protein: CASSYLPDRQETQYF.

This clonotype was detected many times. The gene calls are TRBV4-2 and TRBJ2-1; D remains ambiguous. CDR1 is LGHNA and CDR2 is YNFKEQ in the germline V gene. Trimming removed 0 bases from V and 3 bases from J, with 3 bases in between. The CDR3 has 13 amino acids. This chain's CDR3 is CASSQDHYNEQFF. CDR3 in DNA: TGTGCCAGCAGCCAAGATCACTACAATGAGCAGTTCTTC.

Ten or more counts support this clonotype. This CDR3 reads CATGSSTDTQYF. CDR3 DNA sequence: TGTGCCACGGGGAGTAGCACAGATACGCAGTATTTT. The chain employs TRBV6-5 and TRBJ2-3, with D possibly matching TRBD2 (5 bases). The length of the CDR3 is 12 residues. The germline CDR1 and CDR2 sequences are MNHEY and SVGAGI. V dropped 10 bases and J dropped 0 bases, with 8 bases sitting between them.

This clonotype appeared many times. The chain carries TRBV5-1 and TRBJ2-7, with D tentatively TRBD1 (5 bases). V gave up 4 bases and J gave up 0 bases, with 11 bases separating them. The CDR3 totals 14 residues. CDR1 is SGHRS, CDR2 YFSETQ, per germline. The CDR3 region is CASSPDSTSYEQYF. CDR3 nucleotides: TGCGCCAGCAGCCCTGACAGTACCTCCTACGAGCAGTACTTC.

This clonotype has ten or more counts. The chain employs TRBV20-1 and TRBJ1-4; no clear D gene. Germline V CDR1 and CDR2: DFQATT, SNEGSKA (reference sequence). The CDR3 loop spans 12 amino acids. Trimming removed 3 bases from V and 2 bases from J, with 4 bases in between. The CDR3 spells CSASRTNEKLFF. CDR3 coding DNA: TGCAGTGCTAGCCGGACTAATGAAAAACTGTTTTTT.

This clonotype was recorded many times. This rearrangement joins TRBV7-2 to TRBJ2-1; 7 bases align to TRBD1. Losses at the gene ends were 4 bases for V and 12 bases for J; bases not matched to a gene: 9. From germline, CDR1 is SGHTA and CDR2 FQGNSA. This CDR3 contains 13 residues. CDR3 sequence: CASSSPSTGVQFF. CDR3 DNA sequence: TGTGCCAGCAGCTCCCCTTCAACAGGGGTGCAGTTCTTC. The whole variable domain, remainder taken from reference TRBV7-2 and TRBJ2-1, is GAGVSQSPSNKVTEKGKDVELRCDPISGHTALYWYRQSLGQGLEFLIYFQGNSAPDKSGLPSDRFSAERTGGSVSTLTIQRTQQEDSAVYLCASSSPSTGVQFFGPGTRLTVL.

This clonotype showed up many times. The chain combines TRBV7-6 with TRBJ2-5; D not certain. In germline, CDR1 is SGHVS, CDR2 FNYEAQ. The CDR3 runs 14 residues. The V and J ends lost 4 bases and 5 bases respectively, with 14 bases between them. For the CDR3, the DNA is TGTGCCAGCAGCTCCCCGGTGAGGCGTGAGACCCAGTACTTC. The encoded protein is CASSSPVRRETQYF.

This clonotype was found many times. The rearrangement joins TRBV10-2 to TRBJ1-5; tentative D call: TRBD1 (5 bases). CDR1 is WSHSY, CDR2 SAAADI, per germline. The CDR3 runs 15 residues. Trimming took 1 base from V and 4 from J, leaving 11 bases between them. CDR3 coding DNA: TGCGCCAGCAGTGAGTACAGTCAGGGTAATCAGCCCCAGCATTTT. It translates to CASSEYSQGNQPQHF.